This entry lists 10 T cell receptor beta chains sequenced from one sample in a study of cytomegalovirus exposure and HLA in healthy donors. Primers included in the PCR were 60 Vbeta and 13 Jbeta primers. Method: immunoSEQ multiplex PCR; TCRdb's copy keeps in-frame clones and lacks some. Of 100,000 to 150,000 clones listed, around 70% are singletons. Specimen: PBMCs. The source is a male donor in good health and CMV-seronegative.

This clone was counted between two and nine times. V usage is TRBV7-3 and J usage is TRBJ2-2, with D possibly being TRBD2 (7 bases). Trimming pared 0 bases from V and 3 bases from J, leaving 8 bases between. Germline loops: CDR1 SGHTA, CDR2 FQGTGA. The CDR3 totals 15 residues. The CDR3 here is CASSLTGGDTGELFF. CDR3 bases: TGTGCCAGCAGCTTAACAGGGGGGGACACCGGGGAGCTGTTTTTT.

The V gene is TRBV4-1, the J gene TRBJ1-4, with TRBD1 identical over 7 bases. Unmatched junction bases numbered 7, after V lost 1 base and J lost 5 bases. There are 16 residues in the CDR3. The V gene's germline CDR1 is MGHRA and CDR2 YSYEKL. CDR3 nucleotides: TGCGCCAGCAGCCAAGCAGGGACAGTGGGGAATGAAAAACTGTTTTTT. Translated, it gives CASSQAGTVGNEKLFF.

Remarks on this clone: The sample holds other DNA sequences that translate to the same CDR3. V and J are TRBV28 and TRBJ2-3; a weak D match, TRBD2 (6 bases). From germline, CDR1 is MDHEN and CDR2 SYDVKM. The CDR3 covers 15 residues. The V end was cut by 5 bases, the J end by 2 bases, with 14 bases between. CDR3 in DNA: TGTGCCAGCAGTACTCCGGCGGGGCACACAGATACGCAGTATTTT. Amino acids: CASSTPAGHTDTQYF.

The chain joins TRBV30 to TRBJ2-7; 13 bases are a match to TRBD2. CDR1 and CDR2 (germline): GTSNPN, SVGIG (reference sequence). CDR3 length: 14 residues. CDR3 loop: CSGRTSGSRYEQYF. The CDR3, as DNA: TGTTCAGGAAGGACTAGCGGGAGTAGGTACGAGCAGTACTTC.

This clone was counted a few times. V and J are TRBV19 and TRBJ1-1, with 12 positions matching TRBD1. The CDR3 has 15 residues. Germline V CDR1 and CDR2: LNHDA, SQIVND (reference sequence). Trimming removed 6 bases from V and 6 bases from J; junction bases left unmatched: 8. The CDR3 loop reads CASRQPGQGASEAFF. The CDR3, as DNA: TGTGCCAGTAGACAGCCGGGACAGGGGGCCTCTGAAGCTTTCTTT.

The V call is TRBV5-4, the J call TRBJ1-2; the match to TRBD1 covers 7 bases. There are 14 residues in the CDR3. Trimming removed 2 bases from V and 4 bases from J; junction bases left unmatched: 5. The germline V gene encodes CDR1 SGHNT and CDR2 YYREEE (reference sequence). CDR3 sequence reads: CASSFRDSFYGYTF. The DNA for the CDR3 is TGTGCCAGCAGCTTTAGGGACAGCTTCTATGGCTACACCTTC.

CDR3 sequence reads: CSVEPGNGNTIYF. As DNA, the CDR3 is TGCAGCGTTGAGCCAGGGAATGGAAACACCATATATTTT. The chain recombines TRBV29-1 with TRBJ1-3, with D possibly matching TRBD1 (5 bases). This CDR3 spans 13 amino acids. In germline, CDR1 is SQVTM, CDR2 ANQGSEA. The ends were cut back, 3 bases at V and 3 bases at J, with 9 bases in the middle. Based on the CDR3 plus reference TRBV29-1 and TRBJ1-3, the full variable domain is SAVISQKPSRDICQRGTSLTIQCQVDSQVTMMFWYRQQPGQSLTLIATANQGSEATYESGFVIDKFPISRPNLTFSTLTVSNMSPEDSSIYLCSVEPGNGNTIYFGEGSWLTVV.

V is TRBV6-1 and J is TRBJ1-5, with D perhaps matching TRBD1 (5 bases). This CDR3 region has 13 residues. V gave up 2 bases and J gave up 6 bases, with 8 bases separating them. Germline CDR1 and CDR2: MNHNS and SASEGT. The CDR3 here is CASSESGGQPQHF. The DNA for the CDR3 is TGTGCCAGCAGTGAATCCGGGGGTCAGCCCCAGCATTTT.

This clone was counted a single time. This rearrangement joins TRBV28 to TRBJ2-4; the D gene is possibly TRBD2 (5 bases). The CDR3 contains 15 residues. Germline V CDR1 and CDR2: MDHEN, SYDVKM. V dropped 8 bases and J dropped 9 bases, with 23 bases sitting between them. DNA of the CDR3: TGTGCCAGCGGCTCGACGGGATCCCTATTCGGCATTCAGTACTTC. This encodes CASGSTGSLFGIQYF. The full variable domain, with the rest looked up from reference TRBV28 and TRBJ2-4, is DVKVTQSSRYLVKRTGEKVFLECVQDMDHENMFWYRQDPGLGLRLIYFSYDVKMKEKGDIPEGYSVSREKKERFSLILESASTNQTSMYLCASGSTGSLFGIQYFGAGTRLSVL.

V is TRBV19 and J is TRBJ2-7; weak D call: TRBD1 (6 bases). Per germline, CDR1 LNHDA and CDR2 SQIVND (reference sequence). The V gene lost 2 bases and the J gene lost 5 bases, with 16 bases spanning the gap. The CDR3 sequence is 15 residues long. CDR3 coding DNA: TGTGCCAGTAGTATATCCCGGGACACCCGACACGAGCAGTACTTC. It translates to CASSISRDTRHEQYF. Variable domain in full (rest from reference TRBV19 and TRBJ2-7): DGGITQSPKYLFRKEGQNVTLSCEQNLNHDAMYWYRQDPGQGLRLIYYSQIVNDFQKGDIAEGYSVSREKKESFPLTVTSAQKNPTAFYLCASSISRDTRHEQYFGPGTRLTVT.